A single sample gave rise to the 23 T cell receptor beta chains below, sequenced in a study of blood T cell repertoires in COVID-19 (dated by TCRdb to 2019 to 2021). The library was prepared using the immunoSEQ multiplex PCR assay. Held by TCRdb, this immuneACCESS table contains in-frame sequences only and omits some clones. Under half of the omission traces to an unresolved V gene where checked; the cause of the rest is unknown. In this sample the table shows 470,000 or so clones, nearly 90% of which occur a single time. In total, the top ten clones hold roughly 1.8% of the sample. Sequencing was done on a sample of PBMCs or T cells enriched from blood (not recorded which). The receptors derive from a young woman with acute COVID-19.

The chain links TRBV16 to TRBJ1-1; tentatively, D is TRBD1 (5 bases). Per germline, CDR1 KGHSY and CDR2 FQNENV. With 0 bases removed from V and 11 bases from J, the gap between germline ends came to 16 bases. CDR3 length equals 14 residues. The CDR3 nucleotides are TGTGCCAGCAGCCAATCCGAACTGGGACTCGCGGCTTTCTTT. Amino acid sequence: CASSQSELGLAAFF.

The chain uses TRBV15 and TRBJ2-5; 9 bases match TRBD2. Germline CDR1 and CDR2: LNHNV and YYDKDF (reference sequence). Losses at the gene ends were 0 bases for V and 1 base for J; bases not matched to a gene: 6. The CDR3 extends over 17 amino acids. DNA of the CDR3: TGTGCCACCAGCAGAGATTGGGCTAGCGGGATCCAAGAGACCCAGTACTTC. Amino acid sequence: CATSRDWASGIQETQYF.

The rearrangement uses TRBV13 and TRBJ2-7; 7 positions match TRBD1. CDR1 PRHDT and CDR2 FYEKMQ come from the germline V gene (reference sequence). Trimming cost V 5 bases and J 3 bases; bases outside gene matches: 7. The CDR3 covers 14 residues. Here the CDR3 reads CASSNRDRGYEQYF. As DNA, the CDR3 is TGTGCCAGCAGCAACCGGGACAGAGGCTACGAGCAGTACTTC.

As for this clone: The junction departs from germline at one end; a sequencing error may be responsible. This chain connects TRBV7-7 to TRBJ1-5; 10 nucleotides align to TRBD1. From germline, CDR1 is SSHAT and CDR2 FNYEAQ (reference sequence). This CDR3 has 18 amino acids. CDR3 sequence (DNA): TGTGCTAGCAGCTTAGAGACAGGGGGCGCTTCTAGCAATCAGCCCCAGCATTTT. Encoded protein: CASSLETGGASSNQPQHF.

The chain uses TRBV19 and TRBJ1-1, with D maybe TRBD1 (6 bases). Germline V gives CDR1 LNHDA, CDR2 SQIVND (reference sequence). V shed 7 bases and J shed 3 bases, with 15 bases lying between them. The CDR3 runs to 14 residues. CDR3 amino acids: CASTRRGGYTEAFF. The DNA of the CDR3 is TGTGCCAGTACGAGGAGAGGGGGTTACACTGAAGCTTTCTTT.

CDR3 nucleotides: TGCGCCAGCAGCTTAGTTGGGGGGGAATTCGACACTGAAGCTTTCTTT. Translating gives CASSLVGGEFDTEAFF. The chain uses TRBV5-1 and TRBJ1-1; D is perhaps TRBD1 (5 bases). This CDR3 comprises 16 residues. Germline CDR1 is SGHRS and CDR2 is YFSETQ. The germline V and J ends were trimmed by 2 bases and 3 bases, with 17 bases remaining between them.

The chain is built from TRBV5-1 and TRBJ1-4, with D unclear. Trimming took 4 bases from V and 8 from J, leaving 15 bases between them. Germline V gene lookup returns CDR1 SGHRS and CDR2 YFSETQ. The CDR3 runs to 14 residues. The CDR3 nucleotides read TGCGCCAGCAGCGGCTGGGCTCCCTCCGAAAAACTGTTTTTT. It translates to CASSGWAPSEKLFF. Combining the CDR3 with reference TRBV5-1 and TRBJ1-4 gives the whole variable domain KAGVTQTPRYLIKTRGQQVTLSCSPISGHRSVSWYQQTPGQGLQFLFEYFSETQRNKGNFPGRFSGRQFSNSRSEMNVSTLELGDSALYLCASSGWAPSEKLFFGSGTQLSVL.

The chain combines TRBV7-2 with TRBJ2-5, with D perhaps matching TRBD1 (5 bases). Trimming stripped 5 bases from V and 1 base from J, with 11 bases between. Germline V lookup: CDR1 SGHTA, CDR2 FQGNSA. The CDR3 is 14 residues long. In DNA, the CDR3 is TGTGCCAGCAGCCCCGGCAGGGCCCAAGAGACCCAGTACTTC. This codes for CASSPGRAQETQYF.

V is TRBV4-1 and J is TRBJ2-3; 9 bases fit TRBD2. V shed 4 bases and J 7 bases; nucleotides not matched to a gene: 9. Looked up from germline, CDR1 is MGHRA and CDR2 is YSYEKL. This CDR3 comprises 15 residues. As DNA, the CDR3 is TGCGCCAGCAGCCTAGCCGAGACTAGCGGCAATACGCAGTATTTT. It is translated as CASSLAETSGNTQYF.

The rearrangement uses TRBV4-1 and TRBJ1-5, with D uncertain. The germline CDR1 and CDR2 sequences are MGHRA and YSYEKL. V shed 0 bases and J shed 11 bases, with 14 bases lying between them. The CDR3 is 14 amino acids. CDR3 nucleotide sequence: TGCGCCAGCAGCCAAGATGAGGGAGATGGGGCCCAGCATTTT. It codes for CASSQDEGDGAQHF.

J is TRBJ1-6 and V is TRBV28, with 8 bases lining up with TRBD1. The CDR3 is made up of 15 amino acids. Germline V gene data show CDR1 as MDHEN and CDR2 as SYDVKM. V lost 5 bases, J lost 6 bases, and 6 bases stayed unmatched. CDR3 DNA sequence: TGTGCCAGCAGTCCTCCGACAGGGGTTAATTCACCCCTCCACTTT. Amino acid sequence: CASSPPTGVNSPLHF. The full variable domain, in which reference TRBV28 and TRBJ1-6 provide the parts outside the CDR3, is DVKVTQSSRYLVKRTGEKVFLECVQDMDHENMFWYRQDPGLGLRLIYFSYDVKMKEKGDIPEGYSVSREKKERFSLILESASTNQTSMYLCASSPPTGVNSPLHFGNGTRLTVT.

The chain carries TRBV19 and TRBJ2-7; 9 nucleotides align to TRBD1. The length of the CDR3 is 14 residues. J was trimmed by 6 bases and V by 6 bases; bases with no gene match: 9. Germline CDR1 LNHDA, CDR2 SQIVND (reference sequence). This CDR3 reads CASSTSGQGLEQYF. The CDR3 DNA reads TGTGCCAGTAGCACCTCGGGACAGGGCCTCGAGCAGTACTTC.

The CDR3 loop reads CASSQGEGQGFIRPNEKLFF. Here the CDR3 DNA reads TGCGCCAGCAGCCAGGGGGAAGGACAGGGCTTTATTCGTCCTAATGAAAAACTGTTTTTT. This chain connects TRBV4-1 to TRBJ1-4; 8 bases line up with TRBD1. CDR1 is MGHRA, CDR2 YSYEKL, per germline. V trimming: 3 bases; J trimming: 3 bases; junction bases outside the gene matches: 18. The length of the CDR3 is 20 residues.

The chain recombines TRBV18 with TRBJ1-6; D possibly corresponds to TRBD1 (6 bases). This CDR3 comprises 16 residues. Germline CDR1 is KGHSH and CDR2 is LQKENI. The V end lost 0 bases, the J end lost 11 bases, and 17 bases lay between the germline ends. CDR3 amino acids: CASSPPPFGRGAPLHF. In nucleotides, the CDR3 is TGTGCCAGCTCACCACCGCCTTTTGGCAGGGGTGCACCCCTCCACTTT.

The V and J genes are TRBV18 and TRBJ2-5, with D perhaps matching TRBD2 (5 bases). The CDR3 contains 14 residues. Between the trimmed V and J ends, which lost 3 bases and 4 bases, there was a span of 12 bases. CDR1 and CDR2 (germline): KGHSH, LQKENI. The CDR3 DNA sequence: TGTGCCAGCTCACCCCGGTCTGAGGGAGAGACCCAGTACTTC. Its translation is CASSPRSEGETQYF.

J is TRBJ2-1 and V is TRBV7-6; 10 nucleotides match TRBD1. The V and J ends lost 4 bases and 10 bases, in that order; junction bases with no gene match: 10. The CDR3 totals 15 residues. Germline values: CDR1 SGHVS, CDR2 FNYEAQ. The CDR3 reads CASSWGQGSSGEQFF. CDR3 bases: TGTGCCAGCAGCTGGGGACAGGGGTCATCTGGGGAGCAGTTCTTC.

This sequence joins TRBV4-1 and TRBJ1-2; perhaps TRBD1 as D (6 bases). CDR3 length: 15 amino acids. Deletions cut 4 bases from V and 3 bases from J, with 15 bases between. CDR1 and CDR2 from the germline V gene are MGHRA and YSYEKL. CDR3 sequence: CASSPRQVSDYGYTF. The CDR3 DNA follows: TGCGCCAGCAGCCCCCGACAGGTCTCTGACTATGGCTACACCTTC.

The rearrangement joins TRBV9 to TRBJ2-3, with unresolved D. The V and J ends lost 4 bases and 0 bases respectively, with 12 bases between them. This CDR3 has 15 residues. Germline loops: CDR1 SGDLS, CDR2 YYNGEE. The CDR3 DNA is TGTGCCAGCAGCATTAGCATGCCTAGCACAGATACGCAGTATTTT. Amino acids: CASSISMPSTDTQYF. The full variable domain, in which reference TRBV9 and TRBJ2-3 provide the parts outside the CDR3, is DSGVTQTPKHLITATGQRVTLRCSPRSGDLSVYWYQQSLDQGLQFLIQYYNGEERAKGNILERFSAQQFPDLHSELNLSSLELGDSALYFCASSISMPSTDTQYFGPGTRLTVL.

The rearrangement joins TRBV27 to TRBJ1-1; 10 bases fit TRBD1. Trimming at V came to 5 bases and at J to 5 bases, leaving 5 bases not matched to a gene. The CDR3 is made up of 14 amino acids. Germline V gene data show CDR1 as MNHEY and CDR2 as SMNVEV (reference sequence). In DNA form, the CDR3 reads TGTGCCAGCAGTCTCGTGGACAGGGGGACTGAAGCTTTCTTT. Translation gives CASSLVDRGTEAFF.

This clone was recorded only once. The CDR3 is CASSLDGRNYGYTF. DNA of the CDR3: TGTGCCAGCAGCTTAGACGGCAGGAACTATGGCTACACCTTC. V gene TRBV11-2 combines with J gene TRBJ1-2, with unresolved D. V was cut by 0 bases and J by 2 bases, with 7 bases left in between. The CDR3 sequence is 14 residues long. From germline, CDR1 is SGHAT and CDR2 FQNNGV.

This chain joins TRBV19 and TRBJ1-1; 7 nucleotides agree with TRBD1. V gave up 3 bases and J gave up 4 bases; unmatched junction bases: 5. From germline, CDR1 is LNHDA and CDR2 SQIVND (reference sequence). The CDR3 length is 14 residues. CDR3 sequence reads: CASSIRGGTTEAFF. CDR3 bases: TGTGCCAGTAGTATCCGAGGGGGCACCACTGAAGCTTTCTTT.

The V and J genes are TRBV19 and TRBJ1-4, with unresolved D. This CDR3 has 13 residues. Trimming left V 1 base short and J 7 bases short, with 7 bases between. Germline V CDR1 and CDR2: LNHDA, SQIVND (reference sequence). The CDR3 region has the DNA TGTGCCAGTAGTATAGGCTCGCGTGAAAAACTGTTTTTT. Amino acids: CASSIGSREKLFF.

The DNA for the CDR3 is TGTGCCAGCAGCGTAGGGGAAGGAGGATTTTACGAGCAGTACTTC. This translates into CASSVGEGGFYEQYF. V usage is TRBV9 and J usage is TRBJ2-7; D is possibly TRBD2 (5 bases). Germline V gene data show CDR1 as SGDLS and CDR2 as YYNGEE. The length of the CDR3 is 15 residues. V lost 0 bases and J 4 bases, leaving 14 bases between the germline ends. Full variable domain (remainder filled in from reference TRBV9 and TRBJ2-7): DSGVTQTPKHLITATGQRVTLRCSPRSGDLSVYWYQQSLDQGLQFLIQYYNGEERAKGNILERFSAQQFPDLHSELNLSSLELGDSALYFCASSVGEGGFYEQYFGPGTRLTVT.